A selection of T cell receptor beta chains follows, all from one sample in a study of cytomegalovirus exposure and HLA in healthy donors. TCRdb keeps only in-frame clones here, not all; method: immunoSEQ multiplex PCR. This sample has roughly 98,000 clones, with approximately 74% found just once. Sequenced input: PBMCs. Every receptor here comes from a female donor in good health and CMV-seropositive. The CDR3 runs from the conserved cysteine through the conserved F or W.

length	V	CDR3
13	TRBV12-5	CASGLVGGETQYF
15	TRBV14	CASSQGWGQIYGYTF
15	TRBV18	CASSPQGQGNYGYTF
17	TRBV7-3	CASSFTGFNSGANVLTF
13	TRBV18	CASQKGDTTEAFF
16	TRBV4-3	CASSQDRSGAGEKLFF
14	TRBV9	CASSRSVSNQPQHF
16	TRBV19	CASSTRRGVLKNIQYF
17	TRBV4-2	CASSPPVGSGSGYEQYF
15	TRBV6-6	CASSYRQSSYNEQFF
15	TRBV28	CASSPSTGLRETQYF
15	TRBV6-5	CASSYSRVNNSPLHF
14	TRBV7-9	CASLSVGQGGGYTF
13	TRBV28	CASSGQSYYGYTF
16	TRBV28	CASSFLTGDMNTEAFF
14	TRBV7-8	CASSSTRGGYGYTF
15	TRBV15	CATRGLAGGYNIQYF